Described below is a single T cell receptor (beta chain) sequence and its context. No antigen is known for it. The use of a sample-barcoded 5' primer and a J-beta primer mix characterized a second PCR of 7 to 11 cycles. With 12 random nucleotides, a template-switch adaptor tagged each individual cDNA molecule. MiXCR, run by TCRdb on the 5' RACE reads, gives a single entry per CDR3 protein. The table lists approximately 2,000,000 distinct CDR3 sequences, around 40% of them singletons. The data belong to a study of blood T cells in healthy people across ages. General study findings and limits: Age showed a roughly linear inverse relationship with TCR beta diversity per million T cells. Leaving the PBMCs unsorted stopped any conclusive comparison of naive versus antigen-experienced cells.

Caucasian individuals from Russia who were healthy and aged about 6 to 90 acted as donors. The V gene's germline CDR1 is MNHEY and CDR2 SVGAGI. The CDR3 spans 18 residues. The receptor's source is a human donor in good health. The sample comprised blood. This chain connects TRBV6-5 to TRBJ2-4; no reliable D call. The J call may be wrong; the DNA end is better matched by TRBJ2-5. The DNA of the CDR3 is TGTGCCAGCAGTTACGGTGGGTCGCCGGACCCTCGGGTGGAGACCCAGTACTTC. Translating gives CASSYGGSPDPRVETQYF.